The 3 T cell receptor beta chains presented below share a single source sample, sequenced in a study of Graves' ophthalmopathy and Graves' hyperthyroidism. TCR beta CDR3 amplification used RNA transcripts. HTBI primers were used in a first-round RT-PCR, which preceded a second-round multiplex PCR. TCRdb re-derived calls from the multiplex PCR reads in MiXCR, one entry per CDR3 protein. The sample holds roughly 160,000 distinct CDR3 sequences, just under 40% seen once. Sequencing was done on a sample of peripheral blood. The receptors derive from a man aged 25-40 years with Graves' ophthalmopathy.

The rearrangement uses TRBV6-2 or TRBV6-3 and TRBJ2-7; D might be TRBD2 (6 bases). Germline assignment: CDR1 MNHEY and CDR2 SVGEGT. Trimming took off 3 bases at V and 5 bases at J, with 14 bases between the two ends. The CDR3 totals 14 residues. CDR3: CASSYLGRGDEQYF. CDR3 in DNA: TGTGCCAGCAGTTATCTTGGGCGGGGAGACGAGCAGTACTTC.

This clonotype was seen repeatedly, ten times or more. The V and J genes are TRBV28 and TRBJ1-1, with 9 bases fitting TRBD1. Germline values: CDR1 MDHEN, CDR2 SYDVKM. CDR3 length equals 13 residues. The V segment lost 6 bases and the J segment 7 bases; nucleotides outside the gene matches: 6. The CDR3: CASSLTGGGEAFF. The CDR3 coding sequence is TGTGCCAGCAGCCTGACAGGGGGTGGTGAAGCTTTCTTT.

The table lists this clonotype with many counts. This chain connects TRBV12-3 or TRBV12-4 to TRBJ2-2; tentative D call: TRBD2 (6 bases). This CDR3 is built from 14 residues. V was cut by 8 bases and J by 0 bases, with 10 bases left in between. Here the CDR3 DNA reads TGTGCCAGCTGGAGGGGACCGAACACCGGGGAGCTGTTTTTT. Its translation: CASWRGPNTGELFF.